This TCR beta chain was obtained from a study of regulatory T cells in long-lasting Graves disease. Points from the study as a whole: Thyroid tissue was not studied; only peripheral blood was. Segments TRBV28, TRBJ1-2 and TRBJ2-5 showed preferential usage in persistent disease.

The CDR3 consists of 13 residues. In germline, CDR1 is LNHDA, CDR2 SQIVND (reference sequence). V shed 6 bases and J 6 bases; nucleotides not matched to a gene: 6. Time point meaning: newly diagnosed GD, antithyroid drugs for less than 3 months. RNA isolated from PBMCs was used to make the TCR library. To make TCR beta libraries, researchers used iRepertoire HTBI primers and Arm-PCR of CDR3 regions. A single record per CDR3 protein comes from TCRdb applying MiXCR to the multiplex PCR reads. The sample contains about 430,000 distinct CDR3 sequences, around 16% of which appear only once. This clonotype was observed many times. Its antigen is undetermined. These data are also associated with another study on T cells in Graves' hyperthyroidism and ophthalmopathy. As reported in that work: Initially, a first-round RT-PCR of the TCR CDR3 employed the HTBI primer set. Within blood appeared most thyroid clonotypes that had expanded above 0.001.

The chain combines TRBV19 with TRBJ1-2; TRBD1 aligns across 8 bases. The sample in question was peripheral blood mononuclear cells (PBMCs), obtained at new diagnosis, from a patient treated with antithyroid drugs. The receptor was isolated from a woman aged 35 to 49 with Graves disease. The CDR3 DNA reads as TGTGCCAGTAGCGAACAGGGGGAGGATGGCTACACCTTC. It is translated as CASSEQGEDGYTF.